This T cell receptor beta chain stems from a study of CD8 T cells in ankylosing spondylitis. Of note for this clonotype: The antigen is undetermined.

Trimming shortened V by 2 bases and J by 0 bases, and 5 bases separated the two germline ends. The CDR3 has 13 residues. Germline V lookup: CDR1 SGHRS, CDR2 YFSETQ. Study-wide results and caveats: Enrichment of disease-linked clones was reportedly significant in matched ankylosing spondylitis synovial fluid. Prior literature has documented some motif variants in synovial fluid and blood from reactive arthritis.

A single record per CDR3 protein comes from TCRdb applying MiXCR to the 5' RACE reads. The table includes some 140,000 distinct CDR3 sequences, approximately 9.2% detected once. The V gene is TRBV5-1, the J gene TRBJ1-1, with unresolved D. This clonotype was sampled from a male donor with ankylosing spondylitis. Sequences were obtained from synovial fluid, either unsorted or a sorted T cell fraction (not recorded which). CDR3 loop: CASSFKVNTEAFF. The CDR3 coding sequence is TGCGCCAGCAGCTTTAAGGTGAACACTGAAGCTTTCTTT. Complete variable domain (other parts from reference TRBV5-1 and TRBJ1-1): KAGVTQTPRYLIKTRGQQVTLSCSPISGHRSVSWYQQTPGQGLQFLFEYFSETQRNKGNFPGRFSGRQFSNSRSEMNVSTLELGDSALYLCASSFKVNTEAFFGQGTRLTVV.